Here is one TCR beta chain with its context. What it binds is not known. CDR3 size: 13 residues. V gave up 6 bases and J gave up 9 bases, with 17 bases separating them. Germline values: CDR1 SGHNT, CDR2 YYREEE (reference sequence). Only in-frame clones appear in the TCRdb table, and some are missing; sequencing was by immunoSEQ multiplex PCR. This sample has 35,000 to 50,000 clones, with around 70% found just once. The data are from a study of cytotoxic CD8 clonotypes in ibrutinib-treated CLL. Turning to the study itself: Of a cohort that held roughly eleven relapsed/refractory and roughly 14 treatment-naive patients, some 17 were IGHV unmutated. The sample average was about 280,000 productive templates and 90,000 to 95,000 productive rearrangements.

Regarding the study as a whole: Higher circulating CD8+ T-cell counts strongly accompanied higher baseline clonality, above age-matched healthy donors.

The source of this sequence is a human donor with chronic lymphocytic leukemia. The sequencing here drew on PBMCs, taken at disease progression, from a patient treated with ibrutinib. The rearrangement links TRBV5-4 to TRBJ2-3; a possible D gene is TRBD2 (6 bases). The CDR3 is CASNPTGLQTQYF. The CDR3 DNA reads TGTGCCAGCAACCCTACGGGACTCCAGACGCAGTATTTT. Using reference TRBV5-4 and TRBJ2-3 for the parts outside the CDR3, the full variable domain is ETGVTQSPTHLIKTRGQQVTLRCSSQSGHNTVSWYQQALGQGPQFIFQYYREEENGRGNFPPRFSGLQFPNYSSELNVNALELDDSALYLCASNPTGLQTQYFGPGTRLTVL.